The TCR beta chain under discussion was sequenced for a study of blood T cell repertoires in COVID-19. Across the study: The United States, Italy and Spain provided the acute and convalescent COVID-19 samples. T cells, B-cell-depleted T cells, or PBMCs provided the cDNA or gDNA that served as material.

Germline-derived CDR1 and CDR2 are MNHEY and SVGAGI. V was pared by 5 bases and J by 4 bases, with 9 bases of the junction left unmatched. This CDR3 has 15 amino acids. Original analysis: Estimates of nucleated cell counts were drawn from the amplification of reference gene primers. Sequenced by immunoSEQ multiplex PCR; TCRdb stores in-frame clones only, minus some. V and J calls and clone size follow that table, whereas D and trimming were derived from the DNA. The sample shows about 73,000 clones, approximately 83% of them seen only once. The chain joins TRBV6-5 to TRBJ1-2; 8 positions match TRBD1. Specimen: peripheral blood. The source is a man older than 75 with active or convalescent COVID-19. CDR3 amino acids: CASSPTGGGLYGYTF. CDR3 bases: TGTGCCAGCAGTCCTACAGGGGGAGGGCTCTATGGCTACACCTTC.